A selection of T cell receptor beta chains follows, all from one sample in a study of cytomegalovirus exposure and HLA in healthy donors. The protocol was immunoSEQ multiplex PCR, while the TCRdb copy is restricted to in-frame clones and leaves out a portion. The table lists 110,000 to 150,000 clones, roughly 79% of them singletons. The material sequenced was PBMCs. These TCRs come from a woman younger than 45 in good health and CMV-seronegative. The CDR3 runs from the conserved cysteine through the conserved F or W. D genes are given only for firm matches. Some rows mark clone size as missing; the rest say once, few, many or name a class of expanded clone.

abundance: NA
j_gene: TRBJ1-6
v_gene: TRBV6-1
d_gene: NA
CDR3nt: TGTGCCAGCAGTCACAACAGGGAGGGGCCCCTCCACTTT
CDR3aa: CASSHNREGPLHF

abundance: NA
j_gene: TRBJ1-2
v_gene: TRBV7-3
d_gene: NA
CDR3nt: TGTGCCAGCAGCTCATCAGCCAACCCAGGGGTAAGAGGCTACACCTTC
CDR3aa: CASSSSANPGVRGYTF

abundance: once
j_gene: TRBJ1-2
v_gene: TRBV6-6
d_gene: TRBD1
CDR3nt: TGTGCCAGCAGTCCCCCGCCGGACAGGGCTAGCGGCTACACCTTC
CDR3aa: CASSPPPDRASGYTF

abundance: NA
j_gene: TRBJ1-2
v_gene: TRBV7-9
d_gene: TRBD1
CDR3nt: TGTGCCAGCAGCGAGGGGGCGGGCTATGGCTACACCTTC
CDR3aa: CASSEGAGYGYTF

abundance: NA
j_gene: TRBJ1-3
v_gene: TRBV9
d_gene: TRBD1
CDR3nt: TGTGCCAGCAGCGACAACAGGGGTGGTGGAAACACCATATATTTT
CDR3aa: CASSDNRGGGNTIYF

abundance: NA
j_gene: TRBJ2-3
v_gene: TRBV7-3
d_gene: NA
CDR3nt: TGTGCCAGCAGCTTGTTACCGGGAGCGAAGGGAGATACGCAGTATTTT
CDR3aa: CASSLLPGAKGDTQYF

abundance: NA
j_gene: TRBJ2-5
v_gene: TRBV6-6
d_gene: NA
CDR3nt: TGTGCCAGCAGCCGAACCAATGGGGGGCAAGAGACCCAGTACTTC
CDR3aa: CASSRTNGGQETQYF

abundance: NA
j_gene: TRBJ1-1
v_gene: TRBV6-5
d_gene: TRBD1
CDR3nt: TGTGCCAGCAGTGGGGGACAGGGGGGCACTGAAGCTTTCTTT
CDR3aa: CASSGGQGGTEAFF

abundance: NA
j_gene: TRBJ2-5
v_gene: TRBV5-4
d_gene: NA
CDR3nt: TGTGCCAGCAGCCTTGATGGTACAGGGTTAGGTAGGGAGACCCAGTACTTC
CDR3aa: CASSLDGTGLGRETQYF

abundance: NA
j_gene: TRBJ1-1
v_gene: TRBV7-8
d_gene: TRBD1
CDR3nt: TGTGCCAGCAGCGTCAGGGGGCGAATCACTGAAGCTTTCTTT
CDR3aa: CASSVRGRITEAFF

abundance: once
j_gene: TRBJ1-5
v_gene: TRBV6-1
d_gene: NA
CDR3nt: TGTGCCAGCAGTACCTTGTGGGTAGCGGAACAGCCCCAGCATTTT
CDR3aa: CASSTLWVAEQPQHF

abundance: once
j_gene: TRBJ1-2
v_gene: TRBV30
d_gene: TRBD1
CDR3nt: TGTGCCTGGAGTACCCAGACAGGGGGCTATGGCTACACCTTC
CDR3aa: CAWSTQTGGYGYTF

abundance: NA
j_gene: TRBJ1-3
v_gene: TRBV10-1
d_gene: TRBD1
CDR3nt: TGCGCCAGCAGTGGGGCCGAGACAGGGGGCGGTGGAAACACCATATATTTT
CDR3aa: CASSGAETGGGGNTIYF

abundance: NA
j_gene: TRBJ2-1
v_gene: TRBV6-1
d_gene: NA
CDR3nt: TGTGCCAGCAGTAACCGGGCCACGGCGGGAGAGCAGTTCTTC
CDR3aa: CASSNRATAGEQFF

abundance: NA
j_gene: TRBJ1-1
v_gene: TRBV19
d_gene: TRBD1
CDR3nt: TGTGCCAGTAGGAAACAGGGGGCCCCTGAAGCTTTCTTT
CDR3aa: CASRKQGAPEAFF